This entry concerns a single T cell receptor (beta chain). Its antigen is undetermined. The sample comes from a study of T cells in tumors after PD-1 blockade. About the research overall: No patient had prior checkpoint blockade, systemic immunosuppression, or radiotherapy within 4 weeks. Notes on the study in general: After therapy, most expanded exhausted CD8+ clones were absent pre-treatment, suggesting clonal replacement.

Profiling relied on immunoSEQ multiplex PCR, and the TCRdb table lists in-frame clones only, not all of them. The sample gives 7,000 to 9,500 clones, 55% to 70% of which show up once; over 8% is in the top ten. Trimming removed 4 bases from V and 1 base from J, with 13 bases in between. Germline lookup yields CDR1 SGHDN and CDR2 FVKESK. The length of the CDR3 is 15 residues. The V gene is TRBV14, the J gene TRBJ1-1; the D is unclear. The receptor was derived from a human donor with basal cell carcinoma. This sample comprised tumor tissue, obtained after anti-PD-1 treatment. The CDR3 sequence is CASSRPVMGNTEAFF. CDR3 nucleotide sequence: TGTGCCAGCAGCCGACCGGTGATGGGGAACACTGAAGCTTTCTTT. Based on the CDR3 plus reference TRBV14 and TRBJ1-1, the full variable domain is EAGVTQFPSHSVIEKGQTVTLRCDPISGHDNLYWYRRVMGKEIKFLLHFVKESKQDESGMPNNRFLAERTGGTYSTLKVQPAELEDSGVYFCASSRPVMGNTEAFFGQGTRLTVV.